Below are 25 T cell receptor beta chains sequenced from a single sample in a study of regulatory T cells in long-lasting Graves disease (dated by TCRdb to the early 2020s). The time point label here, explained by the study, means: newly diagnosed GD, antithyroid drugs for less than 3 months. RNA was extracted from PBMCs in TRIzol for both TCR sequencing and RNA sequencing. The library was made by multiplex PCR. Instrument used: Illumina HiSeq 4000. CDR3 regions were amplified by Arm-PCR with iRepertoire HTBI primers to construct TCR beta libraries. TCRdb trimmed the raw reads at Q25, called clones with MiXCR and kept productive beta chains. CDR3 protein duplicates are merged, each entry listing the most common genes and DNA. This sample holds about half a million distinct CDR3 sequences; approximately 12% were observed only once. Of the sample, more than 8% is held by the ten largest clones. Separately, the same data were catalogued under a study of T cells in Graves' hyperthyroidism and ophthalmopathy.

The sequenced sample was peripheral blood mononuclear cells (PBMCs), obtained at new diagnosis, from a patient treated with antithyroid drugs. These receptor sequences come from a woman under 40 with Graves disease. Donor details come from another sample of the same person, matched by shared clones.

This clonotype was counted only a few times. The chain employs TRBV27 and TRBJ1-2; possibly TRBD1 for D (5 bases). The CDR3 sequence is 13 residues long. Germline V gene lookup returns CDR1 MNHEY and CDR2 SMNVEV (reference sequence). V lost 7 bases and J lost 6, with 15 bases in between. CDR3 region: CASTRRWGDGYTF. In nucleotides, the CDR3 is TGTGCCAGCACCCGCCGCTGGGGCGATGGCTACACCTTC.

J is TRBJ1-1 and V is TRBV2; 10 bases align to TRBD1. Trimming cost V 5 bases and J 7 bases; bases outside gene matches: 19. CDR3 size: 18 residues. Germline lookup yields CDR1 SNHLY and CDR2 FYNNEI. The CDR3 bases are TGTGCCAGCAGTATTACCGGGACAGGGGTTTCATGGGCCAATGAAGCTTTCTTT. It yields the protein CASSITGTGVSWANEAFF. Full variable domain (missing parts from reference TRBV2 and TRBJ1-1): EPEVTQTPSHQVTQMGQEVILRCVPISNHLYFYWYRQILGQKVEFLVSFYNNEISEKSEIFDDQFSVERPDGSNFTLKIRSTKLEDSAMYFCASSITGTGVSWANEAFFGQGTRLTVV.

At least ten counts were recorded for this clonotype. CDR3 amino acids: CASSEYRGPYEQYF. The CDR3 bases are TGCGCCAGCAGTGAGTATCGTGGGCCCTACGAGCAGTACTTC. The rearrangement joins TRBV10-2 to TRBJ2-7; D uncertain. Germline CDR1 reads WSHSY; CDR2 reads SAAADI. Deletions cut 1 base from V and 2 bases from J, with 9 bases between. The CDR3 length is 14 residues.

This clonotype has just a few counts. This rearrangement joins TRBV11-1 to TRBJ1-1; D perhaps matches TRBD1 (5 bases). Germline assignment: CDR1 SGHAT and CDR2 FQDESV (reference sequence). Trimming shortened V by 7 bases and J by 5 bases, and 17 bases separated the two germline ends. CDR3 length: 14 amino acids. In DNA form, the CDR3 reads TGTGCCAGCAACCCTAGCCCCGGGGGGACTGAAGCTTTCTTT. Protein product: CASNPSPGGTEAFF.

The chain couples TRBV29-1 to TRBJ2-1; 10 positions match TRBD2. The CDR3 extends over 15 amino acids. The germline gives CDR1 SQVTM, CDR2 ANQGSEA. The V segment lost 5 bases and the J segment 9 bases; nucleotides outside the gene matches: 13. The CDR3 nucleotides read TGCAGCGTTCCTTCGAAGACTAGCGGGCGCGGTGAGCAGTTCTTC. Its translation is CSVPSKTSGRGEQFF.

This clonotype was seen a handful of times. J is TRBJ2-7 and V is TRBV19; TRBD1 aligns across 9 bases. The CDR3 totals 16 residues. V was clipped by 4 bases and J by 5 bases; unmatched bases: 12. CDR1 and CDR2 from the germline V gene are LNHDA and SQIVND (reference sequence). For the CDR3, the DNA is TGTGCCAGTAGTACGAACCGGGACAGGGAACGCAACGAGCAGTACTTC. Protein sequence: CASSTNRDRERNEQYF.

The CDR3: CASTVPGQGEENTEAFF. The DNA of the CDR3 is TGTGCCAGTACGGTTCCGGGACAGGGAGAAGAAAACACTGAAGCTTTCTTT. This chain links TRBV19 with TRBJ1-1; 9 bases map to TRBD1. Germline values: CDR1 LNHDA, CDR2 SQIVND (reference sequence). This CDR3 has 17 residues. V shed 7 bases and J 2 bases; nucleotides not matched to a gene: 14.

The V gene is TRBV7-9, the J gene TRBJ2-6, with TRBD1 matching over 9 bases. The CDR3 has 16 residues. Germline assignment: CDR1 SEHNR and CDR2 FQNEAQ (reference sequence). The trim removed 6 bases at V and 1 base at J, leaving 4 bases unmatched. The CDR3 nucleotides are TGTGCCAGCAGGTCCGGGACAGGGTCTGGGGCCAACGTCCTGACTTTC. Encoded protein: CASRSGTGSGANVLTF. The variable domain in full, completed from reference TRBV7-9 and TRBJ2-6, reads DTGVSQNPRHKITKRGQNVTFRCDPISEHNRLYWYRQTLGQGPEFLTYFQNEAQLEKSRLLSDRFSAERPKGSFSTLEIQRTEQGDSAMYLCASRSGTGSGANVLTFGAGSRLTVL.

This clonotype was detected many times. This chain joins TRBV30 and TRBJ1-2, with TRBD1 identical over 9 bases. Looked up from germline, CDR1 is GTSNPN and CDR2 is SVGIG (reference sequence). Trimming removed 2 bases from V and 4 bases from J; junction bases left unmatched: 8. The CDR3 has 15 residues. The CDR3: CAWSPDPGQGYGYTF. The CDR3 DNA is TGTGCCTGGAGTCCAGACCCGGGACAGGGCTATGGCTACACCTTC.

The chain links TRBV6-1 to TRBJ2-1; D is unresolved. This CDR3 has 15 residues. CDR1 and CDR2 (germline): MNHNS, SASEGT. With 7 bases removed from V and 6 bases from J, the gap between germline ends came to 19 bases. CDR3 sequence: CASNKEGSVANEQFF. In DNA, the CDR3 is TGTGCCAGCAATAAGGAAGGATCTGTAGCCAATGAGCAGTTCTTC.

This clonotype has ten or more counts. CDR3 region: CASDTGFSEAFF. DNA of the CDR3: TGTGCCTCCGACACGGGATTTTCTGAAGCTTTCTTT. This sequence joins TRBV30 and TRBJ1-1; no clear D gene. Looked up from germline, CDR1 is GTSNPN and CDR2 is SVGIG (reference sequence). The CDR3 runs to 12 residues. V gave up 7 bases and J gave up 6 bases, with 15 bases separating them. Full variable domain (outside the CDR3, taken from reference TRBV30 and TRBJ1-1): SQTIHQWPATLVQPVGSPLSLECTVEGTSNPNLYWYRQAAGRGLQLLFYSVGIGQISSEVPQNLSASRPQDRQFILSSKKLLLSDSGFYLCASDTGFSEAFFGQGTRLTVV.

This chain links TRBV6-2 or TRBV6-3 with TRBJ1-1; 8 nucleotides align to TRBD1. Germline values: CDR1 MNHEY, CDR2 SVGEGT. This CDR3 comprises 14 residues. With 8 bases clipped from V and 4 bases from J, the junction kept 9 bases outside the gene matches. CDR3 in DNA: TGTGCCAGCGCTTTGGACAGGGTCGGCACTGAAGCTTTCTTT. Translating gives CASALDRVGTEAFF.

The table lists this clonotype with many counts. This chain joins TRBV11-1 and TRBJ2-5, with 13 bases lining up with TRBD2. Germline loops: CDR1 SGHAT, CDR2 FQDESV (reference sequence). CDR3 size: 18 residues. Germline trimming cut 1 base from V and 5 bases from J; bases unmatched to any gene: 10. CDR3 loop: CASSLGGLAGYQEETQYF. In nucleotides, the CDR3 is TGTGCCAGCAGCTTAGGGGGACTAGCGGGGTATCAAGAGGAGACCCAGTACTTC.

In this sample, this clonotype turned up many times. The chain uses TRBV2 and TRBJ2-1; TRBD2 matches 8 bases. The CDR3 is 17 amino acids. Germline V CDR1 and CDR2: SNHLY, FYNNEI. The V segment lost 5 bases and the J segment 2 bases; nucleotides outside the gene matches: 11. In DNA form, the CDR3 reads TGTGCCAGCAGTCATAGCGGAGCGGGAGTACCCTACAATGAGCAGTTCTTC. Encoded protein: CASSHSGAGVPYNEQFF. The complete variable domain, with remaining parts taken from reference TRBV2 and TRBJ2-1, reads EPEVTQTPSHQVTQMGQEVILRCVPISNHLYFYWYRQILGQKVEFLVSFYNNEISEKSEIFDDQFSVERPDGSNFTLKIRSTKLEDSAMYFCASSHSGAGVPYNEQFFGPGTRLTVL.

This clonotype was observed many times. V usage is TRBV2 and J usage is TRBJ1-2; no reliable D call. In germline, CDR1 is SNHLY, CDR2 FYNNEI. V was cut by 5 bases and J by 8 bases, with 9 bases left in between. The CDR3 spans 11 residues. The CDR3 nucleotides read TGTGCCAGCAGTAGAGGATCCGGCTACACCTTC. This sequence encodes CASSRGSGYTF.

This clonotype was counted many times. A read error likely explains this, since a far larger clone differs by one base. The chain has TRBV11-2 and TRBJ2-5; D is ambiguous. Germline V gives CDR1 SGHAT, CDR2 FQNNGV. The CDR3 has 11 residues. CDR3 in DNA: TGTACCAGCAGCTTAGGAGAGACCCAGTACTTC. Translated: CTSSLGETQYF.

CDR3 in amino acids: CASSQDLKGPAGEQYF. CDR3 nucleotides: TGTGCCAGCAGCCAAGATCTAAAGGGTCCAGCCGGCGAGCAGTACTTC. V usage is TRBV3-1 and J usage is TRBJ2-7; no clear D. Germline assignment: CDR1 LGHDT and CDR2 YNNKEL (reference sequence). Between the trimmed V and J ends, which lost 0 bases and 6 bases, there was a span of 18 bases. This CDR3 comprises 16 residues.

The chain employs TRBV6-2 or TRBV6-3 and TRBJ1-1; D ambiguous. The CDR3 runs 18 residues. Looked up from germline, CDR1 is MNHEY and CDR2 is SVGEGT. Trimming took off 5 bases at V and 0 bases at J, with 22 bases between the two ends. For the CDR3, the DNA is TGTGCCAGCAGTCTCTCGTCGGGGATCCCCCTTATGAACACTGAAGCTTTCTTT. Translating it yields CASSLSSGIPLMNTEAFF.

This clonotype was counted many times. The chain couples TRBV6-2 or TRBV6-3 to TRBJ2-5; 7 nucleotides align to TRBD1. The CDR3 has 14 residues. The germline CDR1 and CDR2 sequences are MNHEY and SVGEGT. V lost 6 bases to trimming and J lost 4 bases; unmatched junction nucleotides: 8. CDR3 amino acids: CASSDGTVGETQYF. The CDR3 DNA reads TGTGCCAGCAGCGACGGGACAGTAGGAGAGACCCAGTACTTC.

This clonotype was recorded many times. The chain employs TRBV7-2 and TRBJ2-7; maybe TRBD1 (5 bases). CDR3 length: 14 residues. CDR1 is SGHTA, CDR2 FQGNSA, per germline. V was cut by 6 bases and J by 0 bases, with 12 bases left in between. This CDR3 is CASSYRQSSYEQYF. CDR3 DNA sequence: TGTGCCAGCAGTTACCGACAGTCCTCCTACGAGCAGTACTTC.

The V call is TRBV5-6, the J call TRBJ2-6, with D maybe TRBD2 (6 bases). Germline V gene lookup returns CDR1 SGHDT and CDR2 YYEEEE. This CDR3 is built from 15 residues. V lost 6 bases and J lost 4, with 14 bases in between. The chain's CDR3 is CASTQWGVGANVLTF. The CDR3 region has the DNA TGTGCCAGCACACAGTGGGGGGTCGGGGCCAACGTCCTGACTTTC.

This clonotype was counted ten times or more. The rearrangement uses TRBV19 and TRBJ1-2, with D tentatively TRBD1 (5 bases). Germline loops: CDR1 LNHDA, CDR2 SQIVND (reference sequence). V lost 7 bases and J lost 7, with 19 bases in between. The CDR3 spans 14 residues. The CDR3 coding sequence is TGTGCCAGTACCGCGGGGGGGGGACGGATTGGCTACACCTTC. Its protein product is CASTAGGGRIGYTF.

This clonotype was picked up many times. CDR3 loop: CASSLVVGTGGELFF. Here the CDR3 DNA reads TGCGCCAGCAGCTTGGTTGTCGGTACGGGCGGGGAGCTGTTTTTT. This chain uses TRBV5-1 with TRBJ2-2; D gene ambiguous. Germline CDR1 and CDR2: SGHRS and YFSETQ. The ends were cut back, 0 bases at V and 7 bases at J, with 13 bases in the middle. The CDR3 contains 15 residues.

This clonotype was recorded at least ten times. This rearrangement joins TRBV11-2 to TRBJ2-7, with D unclear. The CDR3 has 16 amino acids. V shed 2 bases and J shed 2 bases, with 16 bases lying between them. Germline lookup yields CDR1 SGHAT and CDR2 FQNNGV. CDR3 DNA sequence: TGTGCCAGCAGCTTAAGTGCGGATTCCATTACCTACGAGCAGTACTTC. This translates into CASSLSADSITYEQYF.

There are many counts of this clonotype. The chain links TRBV2 to TRBJ1-2, with 7 positions matching TRBD1. The CDR3 is made up of 16 amino acids. Germline CDR1 reads SNHLY; CDR2 reads FYNNEI. Trimming at V came to 6 bases and at J to 8 bases, leaving 18 bases not matched to a gene. The CDR3 region is CASRGPQDRVVGGYTF. The DNA of the CDR3 is TGTGCCAGCAGAGGACCCCAAGACAGGGTCGTCGGGGGCTACACCTTC.